What follows are 31 T cell receptor beta chains derived from one specimen sequenced in a study of blood T cell repertoires in COVID-19. TCRdb's copy holds only in-frame clones and misses some; the assay was immunoSEQ multiplex PCR. The sample yields more than 300,000 clones, 70% to 90% seen once. Sequences were obtained from PBMCs or T cells enriched from blood (not recorded which). Every receptor here comes from a woman aged 25-40 years who had recovered from COVID-19.

CDR3 residues: CASSLPGDLQETQYF. DNA of the CDR3: TGTGCCAGCAGCTTGCCGGGGGACCTACAAGAGACCCAGTACTTC. The chain combines TRBV5-4 with TRBJ2-5; D possibly corresponds to TRBD2 (6 bases). The V end was cut by 1 base, the J end by 2 bases, with 12 bases between. The CDR3 consists of 15 residues. Per germline, CDR1 SGHNT and CDR2 YYREEE (reference sequence).

The rearrangement links TRBV19 to TRBJ1-1, with a weak D call TRBD1 (6 bases). This CDR3 is 15 amino acids long. The germline gives CDR1 LNHDA, CDR2 SQIVND (reference sequence). V shed 0 bases and J shed 5 bases, with 13 bases lying between them. The CDR3 DNA reads TGTGCCAGTAGTATAGATCTACAGGGTGGGACTGAAGCTTTCTTT. It is translated as CASSIDLQGGTEAFF.

V gene TRBV5-1 combines with J gene TRBJ2-7; 7 bases are a match to TRBD1. V shed 0 bases and J 3 bases; nucleotides not matched to a gene: 3. CDR1 and CDR2 from the germline V gene are SGHRS and YFSETQ. The CDR3 consists of 14 residues. The DNA of the CDR3 is TGCGCCAGCAGCTTGGGGACAGGTTTCTACGAGCAGTACTTC. Its protein is CASSLGTGFYEQYF.

The chain uses TRBV29-1 and TRBJ2-3; no clear D gene. V lost 6 bases and J 0 bases, leaving 10 bases between the germline ends. CDR1 and CDR2 (germline): SQVTM, ANQGSEA. The CDR3 is made up of 13 amino acids. The CDR3 nucleotides read TGCAGCGTAGCTCCCAAAAGCACAGATACGCAGTATTTT. It specifies CSVAPKSTDTQYF.

In its sample, this clone was seen once. The chain couples TRBV9 to TRBJ1-2; no clear D gene. The CDR3 is 13 residues long. CDR1 is SGDLS and CDR2 is YYNGEE in the germline V gene. Between the trimmed V and J ends, which lost 3 bases and 8 bases, there was a span of 14 bases. Here the CDR3 DNA reads TGTGCCAGCAGCGGAGGGAGTTTCGCGGGCTACACCTTC. Protein sequence: CASSGGSFAGYTF.

The CDR3 region is CAWSSRGRADTQYF. DNA of the CDR3: TGTGCCTGGAGTTCCAGGGGGCGCGCAGATACGCAGTATTTT. The chain links TRBV30 to TRBJ2-3, with TRBD1 matching over 8 bases. CDR1 and CDR2 (germline): GTSNPN, SVGIG (reference sequence). CDR3 length equals 14 residues. The V segment lost 2 bases and the J segment 4 bases; nucleotides outside the gene matches: 5.

This clone showed up just once. The CDR3 sequence: CASTLVASGGIGLRNEQYF. The CDR3 DNA reads as TGTGCCAGCACCCTTGTGGCTAGCGGGGGGATCGGCCTTAGGAACGAGCAGTACTTC. V gene TRBV7-8 combines with J gene TRBJ2-7; 11 nucleotides match TRBD2. V lost 7 bases to trimming and J lost 5 bases; unmatched junction nucleotides: 22. Germline CDR1 reads SGHVS; CDR2 reads FQNEAQ. The length of the CDR3 is 19 residues.

The genes are TRBV30 and TRBJ2-1; D unresolved. Trimming removed 0 bases at V and 8 bases at J, with 8 bases between. The CDR3 length is 12 residues. Germline loops: CDR1 GTSNPN, CDR2 SVGIG (reference sequence). CDR3 sequence reads: CAWSVRRDEQFF. Here the CDR3 DNA reads TGTGCCTGGAGTGTACGCCGGGATGAGCAGTTCTTC.

V and J are TRBV7-2 and TRBJ2-3; D gene unclear. CDR1 is SGHTA, CDR2 FQGNSA, per germline. Trimming took 2 bases from V and 3 from J, leaving 9 bases between them. This CDR3 comprises 14 residues. CDR3 bases: TGTGCCAGCAGCTTAAGTCATCGGACAGATACGCAGTATTTT. This gives the protein CASSLSHRTDTQYF.

This clone has just one count. J is TRBJ1-2 and V is TRBV7-3; 9 positions match TRBD1. With 3 bases clipped from V and 8 bases from J, the junction kept 4 bases outside the gene matches. The germline V gene encodes CDR1 SGHTA and CDR2 FQGTGA. This CDR3 spans 13 amino acids. The CDR3 is CASSLGQGEGYTF. DNA of the CDR3: TGTGCCAGCAGCTTGGGACAGGGAGAAGGCTACACCTTC.

V gene TRBV7-9 combines with J gene TRBJ1-1; 8 positions agree with TRBD1. The CDR3 is 16 amino acids. Germline V gene sequence: CDR1 SEHNR, CDR2 FQNEAQ (reference sequence). Losses at the gene ends were 3 bases for V and 2 bases for J; bases not matched to a gene: 8. CDR3 residues: CASSLPGQDPNTEAFF. CDR3 DNA sequence: TGTGCCAGCAGCTTGCCGGGACAGGACCCTAACACTGAAGCTTTCTTT.

This clone is a singleton in its sample. This chain joins TRBV11-2 and TRBJ2-7, with D unresolved. The CDR3 contains 12 residues. Trimming removed 5 bases at V and 3 bases at J, with 8 bases between. CDR1 SGHAT and CDR2 FQNNGV come from the germline V gene. Here the CDR3 reads CASSPSGYEQYF. In DNA form, the CDR3 reads TGTGCCAGCAGCCCCTCGGGCTACGAGCAGTACTTC.

The CDR3 DNA sequence: TGTGCCAGCAGCTTACGAGGGCTAGCGGGTCACACAGATACGCAGTATTTT. This encodes CASSLRGLAGHTDTQYF. This rearrangement joins TRBV7-2 to TRBJ2-3, with TRBD2 matching 8 bases. This CDR3 region has 17 residues. V lost 2 bases to trimming and J lost 2 bases; unmatched junction nucleotides: 9. Germline loops: CDR1 SGHTA, CDR2 FQGNSA.

The chain carries TRBV10-3 and TRBJ2-1; possible D gene TRBD1, 5 bases. The CDR3 spans 14 residues. Deletions cut 0 bases from V and 7 bases from J, with 10 bases between. Germline-derived CDR1 and CDR2 are ENHRY and SYGVKD. This chain's CDR3 is CAISESRQGNEQFF. Written as DNA, the CDR3 is TGTGCCATCAGTGAGTCGCGCCAGGGTAATGAGCAGTTCTTC.

The chain carries TRBV10-3 and TRBJ2-1; 9 nucleotides align to TRBD2. Germline V gene lookup returns CDR1 ENHRY and CDR2 SYGVKD. The CDR3 sequence is 13 residues long. V lost 8 bases, J lost 7 bases, and 6 bases stayed unmatched. CDR3 residues: CAIVASGENEQFF. The CDR3 DNA sequence: TGTGCCATCGTTGCTAGCGGGGAGAATGAGCAGTTCTTC.

The chain links TRBV19 to TRBJ2-5, with D possibly TRBD1 on 5 matching bases. The CDR3 sequence is 12 residues long. Deletions cut 5 bases from V and 5 bases from J, with 9 bases between. Germline CDR1 reads LNHDA; CDR2 reads SQIVND (reference sequence). The CDR3 sequence is CASSHRRETQYF. The DNA for the CDR3 is TGTGCCAGTAGTCACAGGCGGGAGACCCAGTACTTC.

The chain joins TRBV6-2 or TRBV6-3 to TRBJ2-1; D call uncertain. The CDR3 runs to 12 residues. The ends were cut back, 4 bases at V and 12 bases at J, with 13 bases in the middle. Germline assignment: CDR1 MNHEY and CDR2 SVGEGT. CDR3: CASSSIKWRQFF. The CDR3 nucleotides are TGTGCCAGCAGTTCGATAAAGTGGAGGCAGTTCTTC.

This sequence joins TRBV15 and TRBJ2-2; 8 nucleotides agree with TRBD1. The CDR3 loop spans 16 amino acids. The germline CDR1 and CDR2 sequences are LNHNV and YYDKDF (reference sequence). The trim removed 7 bases at V and 4 bases at J, leaving 11 bases unmatched. The CDR3 reads CATTPLGQAATGELFF. CDR3 in DNA: TGTGCCACCACCCCCCTGGGACAGGCGGCCACCGGGGAGCTGTTTTTT.

This clone was recorded only once. The chain links TRBV2 to TRBJ1-3; D unresolved. The V gene's germline CDR1 is SNHLY and CDR2 FYNNEI. The CDR3 totals 15 residues. V lost 2 bases to trimming and J lost 0 bases, with 8 bases between them. The CDR3 nucleotides are TGTGCCAGCAGTGAAATGGCAGGCTCTGGAAACACCATATATTTT. Amino acid sequence: CASSEMAGSGNTIYF.

This clone has only a few counts. The chain employs TRBV9 and TRBJ1-1; D not certain. The germline gives CDR1 SGDLS, CDR2 YYNGEE. The V and J ends lost 0 bases and 7 bases respectively, with 13 bases between them. CDR3 length: 14 amino acids. The CDR3 nucleotides read TGTGCCAGCAGCGTAGGTCCCGCAATGAGTGAAGCTTTCTTT. Residues: CASSVGPAMSEAFF.

This rearrangement joins TRBV5-6 to TRBJ2-7, with a tentative D call TRBD2 (6 bases). This CDR3 has 15 residues. V was shortened by 2 bases and J by 0 bases, with 12 bases between the two germline ends. Germline-derived CDR1 and CDR2 are SGHDT and YYEEEE. The CDR3 bases are TGTGCCAGCAGCTTCGGAGGGCGGAACTCCTACGAGCAGTACTTC. Translated, it gives CASSFGGRNSYEQYF.

The chain carries TRBV5-8 and TRBJ2-5, with 7 bases aligning to TRBD2. The length of the CDR3 is 18 residues. The V and J ends lost 4 bases and 4 bases, in that order; junction bases with no gene match: 19. Germline CDR1 is SGHTS and CDR2 is YDEGEE. CDR3 nucleotide sequence: TGTGCCAGCAGCCGACGAAGAGCTAGCGGTGCCCGGGGAGAGACCCAGTACTTC. This codes for CASSRRRASGARGETQYF.

The V call is TRBV5-1, the J call TRBJ1-1; possible D gene TRBD1, 6 bases. The CDR3 consists of 13 residues. Between the trimmed V and J ends, which lost 3 bases and 6 bases, there was a span of 12 bases. Germline V gives CDR1 SGHRS, CDR2 YFSETQ. CDR3 protein: CASSYPGASEAFF. Written as DNA, the CDR3 is TGCGCCAGCAGCTACCCAGGGGCTTCTGAAGCTTTCTTT. Supplemented by reference TRBV5-1 and TRBJ1-1, the full variable domain reads KAGVTQTPRYLIKTRGQQVTLSCSPISGHRSVSWYQQTPGQGLQFLFEYFSETQRNKGNFPGRFSGRQFSNSRSEMNVSTLELGDSALYLCASSYPGASEAFFGQGTRLTVV.

In this sample, this clone turned up once. The chain combines TRBV5-5 with TRBJ1-1, with 9 bases identical to TRBD1. This CDR3 is 13 amino acids long. V lost 4 bases, J lost 4 bases, and 2 bases stayed unmatched. Germline loops: CDR1 SGHKS, CDR2 YYEKEE (reference sequence). CDR3 loop: CASSQQGATEAFF. The CDR3 DNA reads TGTGCCAGCAGCCAACAGGGGGCCACTGAAGCTTTCTTT.

This sequence joins TRBV19 and TRBJ1-5, with 9 bases aligning to TRBD1. There are 15 residues in the CDR3. From germline, CDR1 is LNHDA and CDR2 SQIVND (reference sequence). Trimming took 4 bases from V and 6 from J; bases not matched to a gene: 7. CDR3 bases: TGTGCCAGTAGTAGATCCGGGACAGGGACTCAGCCCCAGCATTTT. Translating it yields CASSRSGTGTQPQHF. The entire variable domain, with the rest obtained from reference TRBV19 and TRBJ1-5, is as follows: DGGITQSPKYLFRKEGQNVTLSCEQNLNHDAMYWYRQDPGQGLRLIYYSQIVNDFQKGDIAEGYSVSREKKESFPLTVTSAQKNPTAFYLCASSRSGTGTQPQHFGDGTRLSIL.

The V call is TRBV27, the J call TRBJ2-1; 7 bases agree with TRBD2. The CDR3 has 13 residues. V shed 2 bases and J 9 bases; nucleotides not matched to a gene: 4. Per the germline V gene, CDR1 is MNHEY and CDR2 is SMNVEV (reference sequence). CDR3 loop: CASSLGGGTEQFF. In DNA form, the CDR3 reads TGTGCCAGCAGTTTAGGGGGGGGGACTGAGCAGTTCTTC.

The rearrangement links TRBV5-5 to TRBJ1-5, with no clear D. Trimming cost V 4 bases and J 1 base, with 9 bases left between them. The germline V gene encodes CDR1 SGHKS and CDR2 YYEKEE (reference sequence). This CDR3 is 14 amino acids long. CDR3 nucleotide sequence: TGTGCCAGCAGCCCTCAGGCAAGCAATCAGCCCCAGCATTTT. As protein: CASSPQASNQPQHF. Full variable domain (outside the CDR3, taken from reference TRBV5-5 and TRBJ1-5): DAGVTQSPTHLIKTRGQQVTLRCSPISGHKSVSWYQQVLGQGPQFIFQYYEKEERGRGNFPDRFSARQFPNYSSELNVNALLLGDSALYLCASSPQASNQPQHFGDGTRLSIL.

This clone was picked up one time. The chain links TRBV6-5 to TRBJ2-5, with D possibly being TRBD1 (6 bases). This CDR3 spans 12 amino acids. V shed 11 bases and J shed 9 bases, with 19 bases lying between them. The germline gives CDR1 MNHEY, CDR2 SVGAGI. The chain's CDR3 is CAARGPVGAQYF. The CDR3 region has the DNA TGTGCCGCCAGGGGTCCGGTGGGGGCCCAGTACTTC.

CDR3 DNA sequence: TGTGCCAGCAGTTCAGGGGCTTATGGCTACACCTTC. This encodes CASSSGAYGYTF. The gene calls are TRBV12-3 or TRBV12-4 and TRBJ1-2, with TRBD1 as a possible D gene (6 bases). The CDR3 sequence is 12 residues long. The V end was cut by 4 bases, the J end by 5 bases, with 8 bases between.

V and J are TRBV18 and TRBJ1-2, with D uncertain. This CDR3 is 15 amino acids long. V was cut by 2 bases and J by 4 bases, with 14 bases left in between. The germline V gene encodes CDR1 KGHSH and CDR2 LQKENI. The CDR3 loop is CASSPTRAESYGYTF. The DNA of the CDR3 is TGTGCCAGCTCACCAACGAGGGCCGAGAGCTATGGCTACACCTTC.

The chain uses TRBV5-4 and TRBJ1-4, with 7 bases matching TRBD1. The CDR3 runs to 13 residues. Trimming at V came to 4 bases and at J to 8 bases, leaving 5 bases not matched to a gene. Germline values: CDR1 SGHNT, CDR2 YYREEE (reference sequence). CDR3 DNA: TGTGCCAGCAGCCCCGACAGGGAGGAAAAACTGTTTTTT. This sequence encodes CASSPDREEKLFF.